There are many counts of the clone carrying this T cell receptor (beta chain). The antigen remains undetermined. The junction had 6 bases not matched to a gene; V was cut back by 0 bases and J by 6 bases. Germline-derived CDR1 and CDR2 are SGHTS and YDEGEE. The CDR3 length is 15 residues. The sample comes from a study of Graves' ophthalmopathy and Graves' hyperthyroidism. Study context: Stable hyperthyroidism meant no progression to ophthalmopathy within 18 months of follow-up. General study results and limits: Blood also carried most expanded thyroid clonotypes exceeding 0.001 frequency.

Using RNA transcripts, the TCR beta CDR3 regions were amplified. An initial RT-PCR round employing HTBI primers preceded a second-round multiplex PCR. TCRdb redid the calling of the multiplex PCR reads with MiXCR, one entry per CDR3 protein. The table records 560,000 or so distinct CDR3 sequences, less than 45% of them present only once. Aged 18 to 65, hyperthyroidism patients had new diagnoses of under 2 months' duration. This chain joins TRBV5-8 and TRBJ1-2, with 9 bases aligning to TRBD1. The sequence came from an adult man with Graves' hyperthyroidism. The material sequenced was peripheral blood or thyroid tissue (not recorded which). CDR3 loop: CASSLVDRGRNGYTF. The CDR3 bases are TGTGCCAGCAGCTTGGTTGACAGGGGGAGAAATGGCTACACCTTC. The variable domain in full, with the rest retrieved from reference TRBV5-8 and TRBJ1-2, is EAGVTQSPTHLIKTRGQQATLRCSPISGHTSVYWYQQALGLGLQFLLWYDEGEERNRGNFPPRFSGRQFPNYSSELNVNALELEDSALYLCASSLVDRGRNGYTFGSGTRLTVV.